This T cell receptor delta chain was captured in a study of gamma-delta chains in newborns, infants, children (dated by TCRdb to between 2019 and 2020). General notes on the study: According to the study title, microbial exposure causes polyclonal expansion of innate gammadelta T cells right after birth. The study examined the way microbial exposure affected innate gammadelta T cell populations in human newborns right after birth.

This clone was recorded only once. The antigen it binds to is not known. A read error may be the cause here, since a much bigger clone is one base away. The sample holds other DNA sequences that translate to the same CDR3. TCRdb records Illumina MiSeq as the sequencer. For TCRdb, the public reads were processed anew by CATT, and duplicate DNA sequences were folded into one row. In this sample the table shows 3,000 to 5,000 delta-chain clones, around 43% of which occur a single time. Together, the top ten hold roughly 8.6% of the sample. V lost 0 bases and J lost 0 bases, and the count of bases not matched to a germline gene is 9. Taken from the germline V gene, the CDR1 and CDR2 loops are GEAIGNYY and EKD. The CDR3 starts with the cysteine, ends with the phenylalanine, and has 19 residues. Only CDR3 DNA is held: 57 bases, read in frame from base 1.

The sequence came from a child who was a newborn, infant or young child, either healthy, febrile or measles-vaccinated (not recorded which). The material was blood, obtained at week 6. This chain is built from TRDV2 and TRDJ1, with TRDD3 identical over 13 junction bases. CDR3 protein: CACDTRGLLGDTDTDKLIF. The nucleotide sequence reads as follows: TGTGCCTGTGACACCAGGGGGTTACTGGGGGATACGGACACCGATAAACTCATCTTT.